These 22 T cell receptor beta chains share one sample of origin, sequenced in a study of T cell repertoires in cytomegalovirus infection. Each CDR3 protein gets one entry after TCRdb re-called the reads with MiXCR. The data show approximately 190,000 distinct CDR3 sequences, with over 25% seen just once and 31% held by the top ten. Sequencing used PBMCs. The source of these receptors is a human donor in good health (CMV status not recorded). Some clones in this sample may be carry-over from other donors' samples.

This clonotype was detected once. The gene calls are TRBV2 and TRBJ2-7; D may be TRBD1 (5 bases). The CDR3 is made up of 13 amino acids. Trimming removed 6 bases at V and 3 bases at J, with 12 bases between. Germline V lookup: CDR1 SNHLY, CDR2 FYNNEI. The CDR3: CASRTAPNYEQYF. In nucleotides, the CDR3 is TGTGCCAGCAGGACAGCACCAAACTACGAGCAGTACTTC.

This clonotype was picked up one time. The junction differs from germline at one of its ends, possibly a read error. V is TRBV7-2 and J is TRBJ2-3; unclear D gene. Germline V CDR1 and CDR2: SGHTA, FQGNSA. This CDR3 is built from 13 residues. Here the CDR3 DNA reads TGTGCCAGCAGCTTAAGAGGCACAGATACGGAGTATTTT. As protein: CASSLRGTDTEYF.

This clonotype was picked up many times. The chain is built from TRBV7-2 and TRBJ1-5; D remains unclear. V gave up 6 bases and J gave up 6 bases, with 12 bases separating them. The CDR3 runs to 13 residues. The germline V gene encodes CDR1 SGHTA and CDR2 FQGNSA. The CDR3 region is CASSRTRAQPQHF. The CDR3 DNA reads TGTGCCAGCAGTCGAACAAGGGCTCAGCCCCAGCATTTT.

The CDR3 is CASSDGTGLGQPQHF. Written as DNA, the CDR3 is TGTGCCAGCAGTGACGGGACAGGGCTCGGTCAGCCCCAGCATTTT. V usage is TRBV6-1 and J usage is TRBJ1-5; 9 nucleotides agree with TRBD1. Per the germline V gene, CDR1 is MNHNS and CDR2 is SASEGT. The CDR3 consists of 15 residues. The junction had 6 bases not matched to a gene; V was cut back by 3 bases and J by 6 bases.

This clonotype was seen many times. J is TRBJ1-1 and V is TRBV27; D unresolved. Germline V gene sequence: CDR1 MNHEY, CDR2 SMNVEV (reference sequence). The CDR3 spans 13 residues. The V and J ends lost 4 bases and 1 base respectively, with 7 bases between them. CDR3 sequence: CASSSGGNTEAFF. CDR3 bases: TGTGCCAGCAGTTCTGGAGGGAACACTGAAGCTTTCTTT.

The J gene is TRBJ2-7, the V gene TRBV30; D is possibly TRBD2 (6 bases). From germline, CDR1 is GTSNPN and CDR2 SVGIG (reference sequence). Trimming shortened V by 2 bases and J by 9 bases, and 14 bases separated the two germline ends. The length of the CDR3 is 12 residues. DNA of the CDR3: TGTGCCTGGAGTCCCCTGGGGGGAGGGCAGTACTTC. It codes for CAWSPLGGGQYF.

J is TRBJ1-2 and V is TRBV12-3 or TRBV12-4, with D possibly being TRBD1 (5 bases). The CDR3 is made up of 12 amino acids. V lost 5 bases to trimming and J lost 2 bases, with 6 bases between them. This CDR3 reads CASSPGNYGYTF. DNA for the CDR3: TGTGCCAGCAGTCCAGGGAACTATGGCTACACCTTC.

This clonotype was counted between two and nine times. This chain uses TRBV7-9 with TRBJ2-3; no clear D gene. The germline gives CDR1 SEHNR, CDR2 FQNEAQ (reference sequence). The CDR3 totals 12 residues. Trimming took off 2 bases at V and 8 bases at J, with 8 bases between the two ends. CDR3 sequence reads: CASSLTLSTQYF. In nucleotides, the CDR3 is TGTGCCAGCAGCTTAACCCTAAGTACGCAGTATTTT.

This clonotype was seen ten or more times. The genes are TRBV7-2 and TRBJ2-7, with D unclear. Germline V gene lookup returns CDR1 SGHTA and CDR2 FQGNSA. The CDR3 length is 13 residues. With 2 bases removed from V and 2 bases from J, the gap between germline ends came to 7 bases. CDR3 region: CASSLNRAYEQYF. CDR3 nucleotides: TGTGCCAGCAGCTTAAACAGAGCCTACGAGCAGTACTTC.

The V and J genes are TRBV20-1 and TRBJ2-3; D ambiguous. Germline V gives CDR1 DFQATT, CDR2 SNEGSKA (reference sequence). Trimming shortened V by 2 bases and J by 0 bases, and 12 bases separated the two germline ends. The CDR3 runs to 15 residues. The CDR3 here is CSARPFGSSTDTQYF. CDR3 nucleotide sequence: TGCAGTGCTAGACCCTTCGGCAGTAGCACAGATACGCAGTATTTT.

Comment on this clonotype: One junction end disagrees with the germline gene, perhaps due to a read error. The V gene is TRBV2, the J gene TRBJ2-6, with 8 bases that match TRBD2. The germline CDR1 and CDR2 sequences are SNHLY and FYNNEI. The CDR3 extends over 15 amino acids. DNA of the CDR3: TGTGCCAGCAGTGAGGGGGCGCGGGGGGCCAACGACCTGACTTTC. Translating gives CASSEGARGANDLTF.

This clonotype was counted only a few times. This chain connects TRBV11-2 to TRBJ2-1; D gene ambiguous. V was pared by 2 bases and J by 7 bases, with 9 bases between. This CDR3 contains 13 residues. CDR1 is SGHAT and CDR2 is FQNNGV in the germline V gene. The DNA of the CDR3 is TGTGCCAGCAGCTTATCTGCGGCAAATGAGCAGTTCTTC. Amino acid sequence: CASSLSAANEQFF.

This sequence joins TRBV5-1 and TRBJ1-1; D not certain. CDR3 length: 12 residues. Germline CDR1 and CDR2: SGHRS and YFSETQ. Trimming removed 0 bases at V and 8 bases at J, with 8 bases between. The CDR3 loop reads CASSLEGLEAFF. The DNA of the CDR3 is TGCGCCAGCAGCTTGGAGGGATTAGAAGCTTTCTTT.

The chain combines TRBV29-1 with TRBJ2-1; 10 positions agree with TRBD2. V shed 4 bases, J shed 5 bases, and the junction held 5 bases outside the gene matches. Germline assignment: CDR1 SQVTM and CDR2 ANQGSEA. This CDR3 contains 14 residues. The DNA for the CDR3 is TGCAGCGTTGCGAGAAGCGGGGGGGACAATGAGCAGTTCTTC. Its translation is CSVARSGGDNEQFF.

This clonotype has more than one count but fewer than ten. This rearrangement joins TRBV10-3 to TRBJ2-1, with D maybe TRBD2 (7 bases). The V end was cut by 6 bases, the J end by 0 bases, with 15 bases between. Per germline, CDR1 ENHRY and CDR2 SYGVKD. CDR3 length: 16 residues. CDR3 nucleotide sequence: TGTGCCATCAGCCCGGGGGGCCAGAGCTCCTACAATGAGCAGTTCTTC. Amino acids: CAISPGGQSSYNEQFF.

This clonotype was observed a few times. This rearrangement joins TRBV25-1 to TRBJ2-1; 8 nucleotides align to TRBD2. The germline V gene has CDR1 MGHDK and CDR2 SYGVNS. V shed 6 bases, J shed 4 bases, and the junction held 5 bases outside the gene matches. The CDR3 loop spans 14 amino acids. The CDR3 loop reads CASRLSGGYNEQFF. In DNA form, the CDR3 reads TGTGCCAGCAGGTTGAGCGGGGGATACAATGAGCAGTTCTTC.

This clonotype was observed a few times. V gene TRBV6-5 combines with J gene TRBJ1-1, with D perhaps TRBD1 (5 bases). The germline CDR1 and CDR2 sequences are MNHEY and SVGAGI. There are 13 residues in the CDR3. V was shortened by 7 bases and J by 11 bases, with 20 bases between the two germline ends. CDR3 region: CASISGTGFEAFF. The CDR3 nucleotides are TGTGCCAGCATCTCCGGGACGGGCTTTGAGGCTTTCTTT.

The chain combines TRBV12-3 or TRBV12-4 with TRBJ1-3; 7 bases fit TRBD1. This CDR3 spans 14 amino acids. V shed 6 bases, J shed 2 bases, and the junction held 4 bases outside the gene matches. CDR3 sequence reads: CASRIDRAGNTIYF. CDR3 nucleotides: TGTGCCAGCAGAATAGACAGGGCTGGAAACACCATATATTTT.

This sequence joins TRBV3-1 and TRBJ2-7, with 9 bases that match TRBD1. After removal of 0 bases from V and 3 bases from J, the junction contained 3 bases not matched to a gene. The CDR3 has 15 residues. The V gene's germline CDR1 is LGHDT and CDR2 YNNKEL (reference sequence). In DNA form, the CDR3 reads TGTGCCAGCAGCCAAGATGGGGGACAGGGCTACGAGCAGTACTTC. Its translation: CASSQDGGQGYEQYF.

The V gene is TRBV5-1, the J gene TRBJ1-1; TRBD1 might be the D (6 bases). In germline, CDR1 is SGHRS, CDR2 YFSETQ. The CDR3 extends over 14 amino acids. Trimming stripped 4 bases from V and 6 bases from J, with 16 bases between. The CDR3, as DNA: TGCGCCAGCAGCCCCCGAGGGGGGATCCCTGAAGCTTTCTTT. Amino acid sequence: CASSPRGGIPEAFF.

CDR3 residues: CASSRDRGGYEQYF. The DNA for the CDR3 is TGTGCCAGCAGTCGGGACAGGGGTGGCTACGAGCAGTACTTC. This sequence joins TRBV6-1 and TRBJ2-7; 10 bases align to TRBD1. Germline CDR1 is MNHNS and CDR2 is SASEGT. There are 14 residues in the CDR3. The V segment lost 5 bases and the J segment 3 bases; nucleotides outside the gene matches: 4.

This clonotype showed up many times. CDR3 protein: CASSLRGPNEKLFF. For the CDR3, the DNA is TGTGCCAGCAGCTTAAGGGGTCCTAATGAAAAACTGTTTTTT. The rearrangement links TRBV7-2 to TRBJ1-4, with D perhaps matching TRBD1 (5 bases). The V end lost 2 bases, the J end lost 3 bases, and 7 bases lay between the germline ends. The CDR3 length is 14 residues. The germline gives CDR1 SGHTA, CDR2 FQGNSA.